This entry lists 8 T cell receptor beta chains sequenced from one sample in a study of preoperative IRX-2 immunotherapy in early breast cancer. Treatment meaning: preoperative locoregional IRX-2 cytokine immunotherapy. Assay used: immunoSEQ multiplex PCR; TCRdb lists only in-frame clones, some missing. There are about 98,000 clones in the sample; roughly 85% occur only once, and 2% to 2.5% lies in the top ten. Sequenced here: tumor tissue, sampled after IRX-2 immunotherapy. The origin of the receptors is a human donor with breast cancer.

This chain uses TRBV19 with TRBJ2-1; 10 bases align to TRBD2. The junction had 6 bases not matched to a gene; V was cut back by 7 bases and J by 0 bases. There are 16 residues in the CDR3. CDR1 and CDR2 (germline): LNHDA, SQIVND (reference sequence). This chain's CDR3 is CASKKLAGNSYNEQFF. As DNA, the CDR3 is TGTGCCAGTAAAAAACTAGCGGGGAACTCCTACAATGAGCAGTTCTTC.

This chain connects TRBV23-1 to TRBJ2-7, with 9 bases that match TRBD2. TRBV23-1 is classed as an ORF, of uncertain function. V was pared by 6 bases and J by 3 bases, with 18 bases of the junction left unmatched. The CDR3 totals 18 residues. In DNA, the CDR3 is TGCGCCAGCAGCCAACTACCACCTGGAGCGGGGGGCTACTACGAGCAGTACTTC. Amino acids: CASSQLPPGAGGYYEQYF.

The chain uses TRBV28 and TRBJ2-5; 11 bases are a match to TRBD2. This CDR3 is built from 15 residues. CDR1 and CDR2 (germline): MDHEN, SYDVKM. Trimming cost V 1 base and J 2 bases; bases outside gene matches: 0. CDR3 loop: CASSLLAGGQETQYF. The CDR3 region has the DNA TGTGCCAGCAGTTTATTAGCGGGGGGGCAAGAGACCCAGTACTTC.

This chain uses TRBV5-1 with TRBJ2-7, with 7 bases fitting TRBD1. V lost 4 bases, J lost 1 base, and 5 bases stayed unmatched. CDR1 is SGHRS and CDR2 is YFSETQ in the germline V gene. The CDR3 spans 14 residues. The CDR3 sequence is CASSGQDPSYEQYF. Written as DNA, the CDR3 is TGCGCCAGCAGCGGACAGGACCCGTCCTACGAGCAGTACTTC. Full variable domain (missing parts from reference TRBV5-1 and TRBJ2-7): KAGVTQTPRYLIKTRGQQVTLSCSPISGHRSVSWYQQTPGQGLQFLFEYFSETQRNKGNFPGRFSGRQFSNSRSEMNVSTLELGDSALYLCASSGQDPSYEQYFGPGTRLTVT.

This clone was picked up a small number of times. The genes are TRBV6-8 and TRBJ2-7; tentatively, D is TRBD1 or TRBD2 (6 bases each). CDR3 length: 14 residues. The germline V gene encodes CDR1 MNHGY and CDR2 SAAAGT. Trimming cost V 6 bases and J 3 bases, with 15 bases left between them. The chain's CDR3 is CASRKTGGNYEQYF. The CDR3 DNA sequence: TGTGCCAGCAGGAAAACCGGGGGCAACTACGAGCAGTACTTC.

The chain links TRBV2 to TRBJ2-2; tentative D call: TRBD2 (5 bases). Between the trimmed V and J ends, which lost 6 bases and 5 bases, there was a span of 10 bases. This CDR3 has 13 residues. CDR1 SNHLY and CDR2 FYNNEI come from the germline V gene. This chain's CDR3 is CASRIGGTGELFF. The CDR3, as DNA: TGTGCCAGCAGAATCGGAGGAACCGGGGAGCTGTTTTTT.

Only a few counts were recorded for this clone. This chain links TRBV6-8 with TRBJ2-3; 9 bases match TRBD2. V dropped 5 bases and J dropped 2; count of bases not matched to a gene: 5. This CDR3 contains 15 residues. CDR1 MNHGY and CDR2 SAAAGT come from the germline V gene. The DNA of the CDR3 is TGTGCCAGCAGTGAGGTAGCGGGGGACACAGATACGCAGTATTTT. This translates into CASSEVAGDTDTQYF.

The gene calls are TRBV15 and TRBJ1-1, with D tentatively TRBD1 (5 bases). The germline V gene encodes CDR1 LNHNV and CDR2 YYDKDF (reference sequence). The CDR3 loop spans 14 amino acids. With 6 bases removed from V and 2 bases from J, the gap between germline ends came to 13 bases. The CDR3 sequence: CATSYMRDNTEAFF. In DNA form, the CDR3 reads TGTGCCACCAGTTATATGCGGGACAACACTGAAGCTTTCTTT.